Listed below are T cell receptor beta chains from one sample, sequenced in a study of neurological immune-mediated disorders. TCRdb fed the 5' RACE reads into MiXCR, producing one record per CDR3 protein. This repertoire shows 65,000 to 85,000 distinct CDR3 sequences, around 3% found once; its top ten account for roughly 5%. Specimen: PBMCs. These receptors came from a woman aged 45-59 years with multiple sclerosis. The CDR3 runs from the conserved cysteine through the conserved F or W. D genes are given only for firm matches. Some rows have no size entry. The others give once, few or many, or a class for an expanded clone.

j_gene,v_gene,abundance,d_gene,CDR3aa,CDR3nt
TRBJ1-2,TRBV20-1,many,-,CSARPDNYGYTF,TGCAGTGCTAGACCAGATAACTATGGCTACACCTTC
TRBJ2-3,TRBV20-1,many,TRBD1,CSGERDRVLDTQYF,TGCAGTGGAGAGCGGGACAGGGTGTTAGATACGCAGTATTTT
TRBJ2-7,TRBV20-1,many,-,CSARSRAAPGSYEQYF,TGCAGTGCTAGATCCCGAGCGGCTCCGGGCTCCTACGAGCAGTACTTC
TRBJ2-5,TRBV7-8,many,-,CASSLGSRYQETQYF,TGTGCCAGCAGCTTAGGGTCGAGGTACCAAGAGACCCAGTACTTC
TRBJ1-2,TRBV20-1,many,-,CSASDGAYGYTF,TGCAGTGCTAGTGATGGGGCCTATGGCTACACCTTC
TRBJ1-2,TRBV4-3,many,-,CASSQAVAGNLLGYTF,TGCGCCAGCAGCCAAGCGGTCGCAGGAAACCTCCTGGGCTACACCTTC
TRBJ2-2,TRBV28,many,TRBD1,CASSGTGGRTGELFF,TGTGCCAGCAGTGGGACAGGGGGGAGGACCGGGGAGCTGTTTTTT
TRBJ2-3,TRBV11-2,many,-,CASSLDWNTDTQYF,TGTGCCAGCAGCTTAGACTGGAACACAGATACGCAGTATTTT
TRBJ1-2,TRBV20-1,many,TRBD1,CSAQGQGTRNGYTF,TGCAGTGCGCAGGGACAGGGGACAAGGAATGGCTACACCTTC
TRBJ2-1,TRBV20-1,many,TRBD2,CSARDWGGRAIEQFF,TGCAGTGCTAGAGATTGGGGCGGGAGGGCCATTGAGCAGTTCTTC
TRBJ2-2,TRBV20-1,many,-,CSARVPRRASGELFF,TGCAGTGCTAGAGTCCCACGGAGGGCCAGCGGGGAGCTGTTTTTT
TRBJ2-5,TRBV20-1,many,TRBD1,CSAKLQGEETQYF,TGCAGTGCTAAATTACAGGGGGAAGAGACCCAGTACTTC
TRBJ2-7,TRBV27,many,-,CASSLGYEQYF,TGTGCCAGCAGTTTAGGGTACGAGCAGTACTTC
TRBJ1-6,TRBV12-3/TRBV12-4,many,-,CASSTRSGAGSPLHF,TGTGCCAGCAGTACCCGTTCGGGGGCAGGTTCACCCCTCCACTTT
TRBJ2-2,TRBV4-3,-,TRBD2,CASSQAGLDTGDLFF,TGCGCCAGCAGCCAAGCGGGACTAGACACCGGGGATCTGTTTTTT
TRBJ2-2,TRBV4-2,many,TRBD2,CASSQDSGGDSTGELFF,TGTGCCAGCAGCCAAGATAGCGGGGGGGATAGCACCGGGGAGCTGTTTTTT
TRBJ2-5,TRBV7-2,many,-,CASSPALGEETQYF,TGTGCCAGCAGCCCCGCCCTAGGGGAGGAGACCCAGTACTTC
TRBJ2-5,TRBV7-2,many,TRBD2,CASSDSAGGQETQYF,TGTGCCAGCAGCGATTCAGCGGGAGGACAAGAGACCCAGTACTTC
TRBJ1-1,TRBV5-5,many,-,CASRWGVGTEAFF,TGTGCCAGCAGATGGGGGGTCGGGACTGAAGCTTTCTTT
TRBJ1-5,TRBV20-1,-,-,CSALGGNFNQPQHF,TGCAGTGCTCTTGGGGGGAATTTCAATCAGCCCCAGCATTTT
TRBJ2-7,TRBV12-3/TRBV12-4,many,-,CASSWGSYYEQYF,TGTGCCAGCAGTTGGGGGTCATACTACGAGCAGTACTTC
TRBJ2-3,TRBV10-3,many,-,CAISESGPQSLVDTQYF,TGTGCCATCAGTGAGTCGGGTCCACAATCCCTAGTGGATACGCAGTATTTT
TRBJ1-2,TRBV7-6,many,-,CASSLGEQGGGYTF,TGTGCCAGCAGCTTGGGTGAACAGGGAGGAGGCTACACCTTC
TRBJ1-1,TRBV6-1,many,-,CASRYSNTEAFF,TGTGCCAGCAGGTACTCGAACACTGAAGCTTTCTTT
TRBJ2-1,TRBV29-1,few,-,CSVDKDTHSYNEQFF,TGCAGCGTTGACAAGGACACCCACTCCTACAATGAGCAGTTCTTC
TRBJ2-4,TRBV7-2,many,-,CASSPEKAASKNIQYF,TGTGCCAGCAGCCCTGAGAAAGCGGCATCTAAAAACATTCAGTACTTC
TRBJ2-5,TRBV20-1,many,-,CSAREDKETQYF,TGCAGTGCTAGAGAGGACAAAGAGACCCAGTACTTC
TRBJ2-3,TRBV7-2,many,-,CASSALWDTSAMTQYF,TGTGCCAGCAGCGCATTGTGGGACACCTCCGCCATGACGCAGTATTTT
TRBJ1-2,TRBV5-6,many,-,CASSLAGRVAYGYTF,TGTGCCAGCAGCTTGGCTGGCAGGGTGGCCTATGGCTACACCTTC
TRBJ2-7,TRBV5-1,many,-,CASSLDWGSYEQYF,TGCGCCAGCAGCTTGGATTGGGGGTCCTACGAGCAGTACTTC
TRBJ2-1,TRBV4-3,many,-,CASSQTLLGDEQFF,TGCGCCAGCAGCCAAACTCTGTTGGGGGATGAGCAGTTCTTC
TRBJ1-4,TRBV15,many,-,CATSRSRGFATNEKLFF,TGTGCCACCAGCAGATCCCGAGGTTTCGCAACTAATGAAAAACTGTTTTTT
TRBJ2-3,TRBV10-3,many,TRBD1,CAISEWTGADDTQYF,TGTGCCATCAGTGAGTGGACAGGGGCAGATGATACGCAGTATTTT
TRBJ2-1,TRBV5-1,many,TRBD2,CASSLAVDSGGIADEQFF,TGCGCCAGCAGCTTGGCCGTTGATAGCGGGGGGATTGCAGATGAGCAGTTCTTC
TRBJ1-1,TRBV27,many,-,CASAYRVSAEAFF,TGTGCCAGCGCCTACAGGGTTTCGGCTGAAGCTTTCTTT
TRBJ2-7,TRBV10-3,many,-,CAISVSGAYEQYF,TGTGCCATCAGTGTCTCGGGAGCCTACGAGCAGTACTTC
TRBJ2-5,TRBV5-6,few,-,CASSLGRGLEETQYF,TGTGCCAGCAGCTTGGGCAGGGGTCTTGAAGAGACCCAGTACTTC
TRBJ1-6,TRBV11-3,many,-,CASSLQQGSPLHF,TGTGCCAGCAGCTTACAGCAGGGCTCACCCCTCCACTTT
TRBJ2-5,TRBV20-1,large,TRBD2,CSARAPTGGDLETQYF,TGCAGTGCTAGAGCCCCCACCGGGGGGGATTTGGAGACCCAGTACTTC
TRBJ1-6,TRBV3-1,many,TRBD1,CASGRTGNDNSPLHF,TGTGCCAGCGGACGGACAGGCAACGATAATTCACCCCTCCACTTT
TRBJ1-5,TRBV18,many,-,CASSPTAGTYQPQHF,TGTGCCAGCTCACCAACGGCAGGGACTTACCAGCCCCAGCATTTT
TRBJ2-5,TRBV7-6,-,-,CASSQTFQETQYF,TGTGCCAGCAGCCAGACATTCCAAGAGACCCAGTACTTC
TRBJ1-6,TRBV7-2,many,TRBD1,CASSLQGGQNSPLHF,TGTGCCAGCAGCTTGCAAGGGGGCCAAAATTCACCCCTCCACTTT
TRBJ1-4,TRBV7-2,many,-,CASSLLTRPLFF,TGTGCCAGCAGCTTATTGACGCGTCCACTGTTTTTT
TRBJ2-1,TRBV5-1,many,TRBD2,CASSSTSGTSYNEQFF,TGCGCCAGCAGCTCTACTAGCGGGACCTCCTACAATGAGCAGTTCTTC
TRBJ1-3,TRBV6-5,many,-,CASSYRGRSGNTIYF,TGTGCCAGCAGTTACCGGGGGCGGTCTGGAAACACCATATATTTT
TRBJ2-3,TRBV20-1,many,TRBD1,CSARDRGRGQADTQYF,TGCAGTGCTAGAGATCGGGGCAGGGGGCAGGCAGATACGCAGTATTTT
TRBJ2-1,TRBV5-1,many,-,CASSFDYNEQFF,TGCGCCAGCAGCTTTGACTACAATGAGCAGTTCTTC
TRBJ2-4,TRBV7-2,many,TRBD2,CASSSLAALAKNIQYF,TGTGCCAGCAGCTCTCTAGCGGCGTTAGCCAAAAACATTCAGTACTTC
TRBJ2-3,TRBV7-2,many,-,CASTRDSNTDTQYF,TGTGCCAGCACCCGGGACTCCAACACAGATACGCAGTATTTT
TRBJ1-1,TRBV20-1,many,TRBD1,CSARDARTGGNTEAFF,TGCAGTGCTAGAGACGCCCGGACAGGGGGTAACACTGAAGCTTTCTTT
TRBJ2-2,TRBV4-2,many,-,CASRRGGIDGELFF,TGTGCCAGCAGGAGGGGCGGGATCGACGGGGAGCTGTTTTTT